The 22 T cell receptor beta chains listed next were all sequenced from one sample in a study of ipilimumab plus nivolumab after autologous stem cell transplantation. Assay used: immunoSEQ multiplex PCR; TCRdb lists only in-frame clones, some missing. The repertoire holds about 84,000 clones, with 83% as singletons. Sequencing used PBMCs, obtained in a trial of ipilimumab plus nivolumab as post-transplant consolidation. Every receptor here comes from a male donor with diffuse large B-cell lymphoma.

In this sample, this clone turned up a few times. The chain has TRBV6-1 and TRBJ2-7; perhaps TRBD2 as D (7 bases). Trimming took 1 base from V and 9 from J, leaving 10 bases between them. Germline values: CDR1 MNHNS, CDR2 SASEGT. CDR3 length: 12 residues. For the CDR3, the DNA is TGTGCCAGCAGTGAAGGGGGGGGCCGGCAGTACTTC. Amino acids: CASSEGGGRQYF.

In this sample, this clone turned up a few times. The CDR3 DNA is TGTGCCAGCAGCGACAACAGGAACACTGAAGCTTTCTTT. Protein: CASSDNRNTEAFF. The V and J genes are TRBV7-3 and TRBJ1-1; D is unclear. V was trimmed by 5 bases and J by 1 base, leaving 8 bases between them. This CDR3 is 13 amino acids long. Germline assignment: CDR1 SGHTA and CDR2 FQGTGA. Looking up the rest from reference TRBV7-3 and TRBJ1-1 gives the full variable domain: GAGVSQTPSNKVTEKGKYVELRCDPISGHTALYWYRQSLGQGPEFLIYFQGTGAADDSGLPNDRFFAVRPEGSVSTLKIQRTERGDSAVYLCASSDNRNTEAFFGQGTRLTVV.

V gene TRBV7-3 combines with J gene TRBJ2-6; 11 bases line up with TRBD2. Per germline, CDR1 SGHTA and CDR2 FQGTGA. There are 19 residues in the CDR3. The junction had 9 bases not matched to a gene; V was cut back by 5 bases and J by 0 bases. In DNA form, the CDR3 reads TGTGCCAGCAGCGCCGTAGCGGGGGGGCCTTTCTCTGGGGCCAACGTCCTGACTTTC. Amino acid sequence: CASSAVAGGPFSGANVLTF.

A few counts support this clone. The chain joins TRBV5-1 to TRBJ2-1, with D possibly being TRBD1 (6 bases). Germline assignment: CDR1 SGHRS and CDR2 YFSETQ. V shed 0 bases and J shed 7 bases, with 11 bases lying between them. The CDR3 is made up of 14 amino acids. The CDR3 here is CASSLAPGENEQFF. The CDR3 DNA sequence: TGCGCCAGCAGCTTGGCGCCAGGGGAGAATGAGCAGTTCTTC.

This clone was picked up a small number of times. V gene TRBV2 combines with J gene TRBJ1-4; D ambiguous. The ends were cut back, 1 base at V and 15 bases at J, with 12 bases in the middle. This CDR3 has 12 residues. Looked up from germline, CDR1 is SNHLY and CDR2 is FYNNEI. CDR3 amino acids: CASSEDRAKMFF. The DNA for the CDR3 is TGTGCCAGCAGTGAAGACCGGGCTAAGATGTTTTTT.

V is TRBV6-5 and J is TRBJ2-7, with 8 positions matching TRBD1. The trim removed 6 bases at V and 6 bases at J, leaving 13 bases unmatched. Germline loops: CDR1 MNHEY, CDR2 SVGAGI. The CDR3 sequence is 15 residues long. CDR3 in amino acids: CASRPPGQASPEQYF. The CDR3 nucleotides are TGTGCCAGCAGACCCCCGGGACAGGCCTCTCCCGAGCAGTACTTC.

The rearrangement links TRBV11-3 to TRBJ2-7; no clear D gene. Germline V CDR1 and CDR2: SGHNT, YENEEA. Trimming pared 3 bases from V and 7 bases from J, leaving 13 bases between. CDR3 length: 13 amino acids. CDR3 residues: CASSFYGRGEQYF. The CDR3 DNA follows: TGTGCCAGCAGCTTTTATGGCCGAGGAGAGCAGTACTTC.

CDR3 in DNA: TGTGCCAGCAGCTTGCTGTCCGGGACAGGGACTGAAGCTTTCTTT. This sequence encodes CASSLLSGTGTEAFF. J is TRBJ1-1 and V is TRBV5-6; 9 positions match TRBD1. The V gene's germline CDR1 is SGHDT and CDR2 YYEEEE. CDR3 size: 15 residues. V gave up 1 base and J gave up 5 bases; unmatched junction bases: 6.

The gene calls are TRBV11-1 and TRBJ1-2, with 7 positions matching TRBD1. Germline lookup yields CDR1 SGHAT and CDR2 FQDESV (reference sequence). The CDR3 has 13 residues. Losses at the gene ends were 5 bases for V and 8 bases for J; bases not matched to a gene: 8. The DNA for the CDR3 is TGTGCCAGCAGCGACAGGGATCGTCGGGGCTACACCTTC. Residues: CASSDRDRRGYTF. The variable domain in full, with the rest retrieved from reference TRBV11-1 and TRBJ1-2, is EAEVAQSPRYKITEKSQAVAFWCDPISGHATLYWYRQILGQGPELLVQFQDESVVDDSQLPKDRFSAERLKGVDSTLKIQPAELGDSAMYLCASSDRDRRGYTFGSGTRLTVV.

The gene calls are TRBV4-2 and TRBJ1-1; a possible D gene is TRBD1 (6 bases). V gave up 0 bases and J gave up 0 bases, with 14 bases separating them. The CDR3 length is 17 residues. Per the germline V gene, CDR1 is LGHNA and CDR2 is YNFKEQ. CDR3 in DNA: TGTGCCAGCAGCCAAGATAAGGGGACAACAATGAACACTGAAGCTTTCTTT. As protein: CASSQDKGTTMNTEAFF.

V gene TRBV5-1 combines with J gene TRBJ1-2; 7 nucleotides line up with TRBD1. Germline-derived CDR1 and CDR2 are SGHRS and YFSETQ. The CDR3 totals 15 residues. J was trimmed by 1 base and V by 5 bases; bases with no gene match: 8. The CDR3 coding sequence is TGCGCCAGCAGATACCAGGGGGATATTAACTATGGCTACACCTTC. This translates into CASRYQGDINYGYTF.

V is TRBV11-3 and J is TRBJ1-4; D not certain. The CDR3 runs 16 residues. V lost 2 bases, J lost 6 bases, and 16 bases lay in between. Germline V lookup: CDR1 SGHNT, CDR2 YENEEA. CDR3 nucleotide sequence: TGTGCCAGCAGCTTAAACCCCCGACATCGGGATGAAAAACTGTTTTTT. This codes for CASSLNPRHRDEKLFF. Combining the CDR3 with reference TRBV11-3 and TRBJ1-4 gives the whole variable domain EAGVVQSPRYKIIEKKQPVAFWCNPISGHNTLYWYLQNLGQGPELLIRYENEEAVDDSQLPKDRFSAERLKGVDSTLKIQPAELGDSAVYLCASSLNPRHRDEKLFFGSGTQLSVL.

CDR3 nucleotides: TGTGCCAGCAGCTTGAACCAGGGAAACACTGAAGCTTTCTTT. This gives the protein CASSLNQGNTEAFF. The chain couples TRBV11-1 to TRBJ1-1, with a possible D match to TRBD1 (5 bases). The germline V and J ends were trimmed by 3 bases and 2 bases, with 10 bases remaining between them. The CDR3 covers 14 residues. The germline CDR1 and CDR2 sequences are SGHAT and FQDESV (reference sequence).

This rearrangement joins TRBV7-2 to TRBJ2-5; 11 bases agree with TRBD2. This CDR3 contains 13 residues. Trimming cost V 4 bases and J 11 bases; bases outside gene matches: 6. The germline gives CDR1 SGHTA, CDR2 FQGNSA. CDR3 residues: CASSSASGGPQYF. The CDR3 DNA is TGTGCCAGCAGCTCCGCTAGCGGGGGGCCGCAGTACTTC.

The V and J genes are TRBV5-4 and TRBJ1-2, with D uncertain. The germline gives CDR1 SGHNT, CDR2 YYREEE (reference sequence). The CDR3 totals 13 residues. The ends were cut back, 4 bases at V and 6 bases at J, with 13 bases in the middle. CDR3 bases: TGTGCCAGCAGCCTAGCCGGAACCGATGGCTACACCTTC. Protein product: CASSLAGTDGYTF.

This rearrangement joins TRBV18 to TRBJ2-5; TRBD2 matches 7 bases. Germline trimming cut 3 bases from V and 4 bases from J; bases unmatched to any gene: 8. The CDR3 covers 15 residues. CDR1 is KGHSH and CDR2 is LQKENI in the germline V gene. The CDR3 DNA sequence: TGTGCCAGCTCACCTCAGGGAGGGCCCACAGAGACCCAGTACTTC. This sequence encodes CASSPQGGPTETQYF.

The chain has TRBV7-9 and TRBJ2-3; 8 nucleotides line up with TRBD1. The CDR3 is made up of 19 amino acids. Germline loops: CDR1 SEHNR, CDR2 FQNEAQ (reference sequence). Trimming took 5 bases from V and 1 from J; bases not matched to a gene: 17. CDR3 nucleotides: TGTGCCAGCAGCGACAATTTTCCTCTGGACAGGGCCCGCACAGATACGCAGTATTTT. This gives the protein CASSDNFPLDRARTDTQYF.

The gene calls are TRBV2 and TRBJ1-6; 8 bases match TRBD1. Germline lookup yields CDR1 SNHLY and CDR2 FYNNEI. The V segment lost 10 bases and the J segment 6 bases; nucleotides outside the gene matches: 8. This CDR3 has 14 residues. The chain's CDR3 is CAISSGQGNSPLHF. CDR3 DNA: TGTGCCATCAGCAGTGGACAGGGTAATTCACCCCTCCACTTT. The whole variable domain, remainder taken from reference TRBV2 and TRBJ1-6, is EPEVTQTPSHQVTQMGQEVILRCVPISNHLYFYWYRQILGQKVEFLVSFYNNEISEKSEIFDDQFSVERPDGSNFTLKIRSTKLEDSAMYFCAISSGQGNSPLHFGNGTRLTVT.

The chain combines TRBV7-8 with TRBJ1-3; no firm D call. Germline V gives CDR1 SGHVS, CDR2 FQNEAQ. Between the trimmed V and J ends, which lost 5 bases and 4 bases, there was a span of 18 bases. The CDR3 contains 16 residues. The CDR3 region is CASSPMSTSAGNTIYF. The CDR3 DNA sequence: TGTGCCAGCAGCCCAATGAGTACGTCGGCCGGAAACACCATATATTTT.

V gene TRBV14 combines with J gene TRBJ2-3, with TRBD1 matching over 10 bases. Germline CDR1 and CDR2: SGHDN and FVKESK. V dropped 0 bases and J dropped 8; count of bases not matched to a gene: 14. The length of the CDR3 is 18 residues. The CDR3 coding sequence is TGTGCCAGCAGCCAAGATTCCCGCTTGACAGGGGGCCGGTTTACGCAGTATTTT. Protein: CASSQDSRLTGGRFTQYF.

The CDR3 DNA reads as TGTGCCAGCAGCCGCGGACTAGCGGGGGGGCCGTCAGATACGCAGTATTTT. Protein product: CASSRGLAGGPSDTQYF. This chain joins TRBV7-3 and TRBJ2-3, with TRBD2 identical over 15 bases. J gave up 4 bases and V 5 bases, and 7 bases lay outside the gene matches. CDR1 and CDR2 from the germline V gene are SGHTA and FQGTGA. CDR3 size: 17 residues.

J is TRBJ1-1 and V is TRBV12-5; TRBD1 matches at 8 bases. The CDR3 has 13 amino acids. With 7 bases clipped from V and 5 bases from J, the junction kept 6 bases outside the gene matches. Germline CDR1 is LGHNT and CDR2 is FRNRAP. In DNA, the CDR3 is TGTGCTAGTGCCAGACAGGGGAGGACTGAAGCTTTCTTT. Protein: CASARQGRTEAFF.